This T cell receptor (beta chain) was identified during a study of blood T cell repertoires in COVID-19. Study-level background: From the United States, Italy and Spain came samples of acute and convalescent COVID-19. T cells, B-cell-depleted T cells, or PBMCs supplied cDNA or gDNA.

Germline V gene data show CDR1 as SEHNR and CDR2 as FQNEAQ (reference sequence). V trimming: 7 bases; J trimming: 4 bases; junction bases outside the gene matches: 11. The CDR3 is 16 residues long. Patients of the Seattle cohort, enrolled during active infection, were followed longitudinally. In the authors' workflow: Estimation of nucleated cell counts relied on the amplification of reference gene primers. Libraries were prepared by immunoSEQ multiplex PCR; TCRdb keeps only in-frame clonotypes and omits some of them. That table supplies the V and J calls and clone size; D and trimming were determined from the DNA. There are about 300,000 clones in the sample; 85% to 90% occur only once, and approximately 1.8% lies in the top ten.

What was sequenced was peripheral blood. The genes are TRBV7-9 and TRBJ1-1, with 11 bases matching TRBD1. This TCR derives from a woman aged 30 to 39 with COVID-19, enrolled during active disease. In DNA form, the CDR3 reads TGTGCCAGCACTTTGGGACAGGGGGTAGAGGGCACTGAAGCTTTCTTT. It specifies CASTLGQGVEGTEAFF. Using reference TRBV7-9 and TRBJ1-1 for the parts outside the CDR3, the full variable domain is DTGVSQNPRHKITKRGQNVTFRCDPISEHNRLYWYRQTLGQGPEFLTYFQNEAQLEKSRLLSDRFSAERPKGSFSTLEIQRTEQGDSAMYLCASTLGQGVEGTEAFFGQGTRLTVV.